The source of this T cell receptor (beta chain) is a study of shared clonotypes between healthy human individuals. The CDR3 length is 16 residues. V lost 6 bases and J lost 5; bases outside the gene matches: 11. Germline V gene sequence: CDR1 ENHRY, CDR2 SYGVKD. CD4+ cells yielded CD45RA+ naive and CD45RA-negative memory subsets. Generated by immunoSEQ multiplex PCR, the TCRdb table keeps only in-frame clones and is missing some. There are about 1.1 million clones in the sample; about four fifths occur only once, and approximately 0.56% lies in the top ten. This sequence originates from a man between 18 and 29 years old in good health. Some clones in this sample may be carry-over from other donors' samples. The chain couples TRBV10-3 to TRBJ2-2; 8 nucleotides line up with TRBD2. The sample consisted of memory CD4+ T cells from PBMCs. Specified subset: CD45RA-negative fraction. The CDR3 loop is CAIRASGTSFTGELFF. Written as DNA, the CDR3 is TGTGCCATCAGGGCCTCCGGGACTAGTTTTACCGGGGAGCTGTTTTTT.